This T cell receptor (beta chain) originates from a study of blood T cell repertoires in COVID-19. Study background: Samples of COVID-19 (acute and convalescent) were obtained from the United States, Italy and Spain. The analysed material was cDNA or gDNA that came from T cells, B-cell-depleted T cells, or PBMCs.

This clone was picked up a small number of times. Original processing methods: Estimated nucleated cell counts came from reference gene primer amplification. Sequencing was performed with immunoSEQ multiplex PCR; in TCRdb, only in-frame clones are kept and a portion is missing. Clonal size and the V and J genes are those of that table, whereas D and trimming came from the DNA. The sample shows about 310,000 clones, about nine tenths of them seen only once. V was pared by 5 bases and J by 2 bases, with 12 bases between. The CDR3 spans 15 residues. Germline V gene lookup returns CDR1 MNHEY and CDR2 SVGEGT.

The sequenced sample was peripheral blood. The source of this sequence is a man aged 45-60 years with active or convalescent COVID-19. J is TRBJ1-4 and V is TRBV6-2 or TRBV6-3; maybe TRBD1 (6 bases). The CDR3: CASSQAGVTNEKLFF. The CDR3 coding sequence is TGTGCCAGCAGTCAAGCAGGGGTCACTAATGAAAAACTGTTTTTT.